The 32 T cell receptor beta chains reported below all come from one sample, sequenced in a study of T cells in localized non-small cell lung cancer. Sequencing used immunoSEQ multiplex PCR; TCRdb keeps in-frame clones, though not all of them. The data show 15,000 or so clones, approximately 89% seen once. The sequencing here drew on peripheral blood mononuclear cells, taken before any cancer treatment. The receptors here all came from a male donor aged 60 or over with stage II lung adenocarcinoma.

The genes are TRBV19 and TRBJ2-3, with TRBD2 matching over 7 bases. Germline CDR1 reads LNHDA; CDR2 reads SQIVND (reference sequence). CDR3 length: 15 amino acids. V lost 5 bases and J lost 0; bases outside the gene matches: 5. The CDR3 DNA follows: TGTGCCAGTAGTTACGATAGCGGGAGCACAGATACGCAGTATTTT. The encoded protein is CASSYDSGSTDTQYF.

The chain links TRBV19 to TRBJ2-4; D remains unclear. Germline CDR1 is LNHDA and CDR2 is SQIVND (reference sequence). Trimming removed 5 bases at V and 3 bases at J, with 14 bases between. This CDR3 comprises 15 residues. This chain's CDR3 is CASSPETSHKNIQYF. CDR3 bases: TGTGCCAGTAGTCCCGAGACATCCCACAAAAACATTCAGTACTTC. Full variable domain (remainder filled in from reference TRBV19 and TRBJ2-4): DGGITQSPKYLFRKEGQNVTLSCEQNLNHDAMYWYRQDPGQGLRLIYYSQIVNDFQKGDIAEGYSVSREKKESFPLTVTSAQKNPTAFYLCASSPETSHKNIQYFGAGTRLSVL.

This clone was detected once. V is TRBV28 and J is TRBJ2-7; 8 nucleotides agree with TRBD1. The V segment lost 6 bases and the J segment 7 bases; nucleotides outside the gene matches: 8. CDR1 and CDR2 from the germline V gene are MDHEN and SYDVKM. The CDR3 runs to 13 residues. The DNA for the CDR3 is TGTGCCAGCAGCACCTACAGGGGGGAAGAGCAGTACTTC. This sequence encodes CASSTYRGEEQYF. Complete variable domain (other parts from reference TRBV28 and TRBJ2-7): DVKVTQSSRYLVKRTGEKVFLECVQDMDHENMFWYRQDPGLGLRLIYFSYDVKMKEKGDIPEGYSVSREKKERFSLILESASTNQTSMYLCASSTYRGEEQYFGPGTRLTVT.

The chain carries TRBV7-3 and TRBJ2-3, with TRBD2 matching 9 bases. Trimming took 4 bases from V and 5 from J; bases not matched to a gene: 7. CDR1 is SGHTA and CDR2 is FQGTGA in the germline V gene. CDR3 size: 15 residues. The DNA for the CDR3 is TGTGCCAGCAGCTCCGGACTAGCGAGGTTAGATACGCAGTATTTT. Protein sequence: CASSSGLARLDTQYF.

The table lists this clone with a count of one. The CDR3 is CASSPRTRGVSNQPQHF. Here the CDR3 DNA reads TGTGCCAGCAGCCCTCGGACCAGGGGGGTAAGCAATCAGCCCCAGCATTTT. The rearrangement joins TRBV28 to TRBJ1-5, with 7 nucleotides matching TRBD1. J gave up 1 base and V 6 bases, and 12 bases lay outside the gene matches. The CDR3 consists of 17 residues. Germline V lookup: CDR1 MDHEN, CDR2 SYDVKM.

This clone was detected a few times. The J gene is TRBJ2-2, the V gene TRBV29-1, with 8 bases matching TRBD1. V lost 7 bases, J lost 4 bases, and 2 bases stayed unmatched. The CDR3 sequence is 12 residues long. Germline loops: CDR1 SQVTM, CDR2 ANQGSEA. The chain's CDR3 is CSGQGATGELFF. The DNA of the CDR3 is TGCAGCGGGCAGGGGGCCACCGGGGAGCTGTTTTTT.

The rearrangement joins TRBV20-1 to TRBJ2-7; no definite D call. The CDR3 extends over 11 amino acids. Germline CDR1 is DFQATT and CDR2 is SNEGSKA (reference sequence). Trimming shortened V by 3 bases and J by 3 bases, and 6 bases separated the two germline ends. CDR3 sequence reads: CSASDDYEQYF. CDR3 in DNA: TGCAGTGCTAGTGACGACTACGAGCAGTACTTC.

The chain carries TRBV14 and TRBJ1-1, with D unclear. Germline values: CDR1 SGHDN, CDR2 FVKESK. This CDR3 has 13 residues. V lost 0 bases and J 8 bases, leaving 10 bases between the germline ends. As DNA, the CDR3 is TGTGCCAGCAGCCAAGATCTTTTAGCCGAAGCTTTCTTT. Translation gives CASSQDLLAEAFF.

This chain uses TRBV4-1 with TRBJ1-1, with D possibly TRBD1 on 6 matching bases. Trimming stripped 4 bases from V and 0 bases from J, with 9 bases between. This CDR3 region has 14 residues. The germline gives CDR1 MGHRA, CDR2 YSYEKL. CDR3: CASSLGHMNTEAFF. The CDR3 DNA is TGCGCCAGCAGCCTGGGACACATGAACACTGAAGCTTTCTTT.

The chain carries TRBV5-1 and TRBJ2-5; D is uncertain. Trimming took 5 bases from V and 3 from J, leaving 5 bases between them. The CDR3 consists of 11 residues. CDR1 is SGHRS, CDR2 YFSETQ, per germline. CDR3 nucleotides: TGCGCCAGCAGTAACGAAGAGACCCAGTACTTC. This sequence encodes CASSNEETQYF.

The V gene is TRBV7-8, the J gene TRBJ1-4; 10 bases map to TRBD1. CDR3 length equals 16 residues. Germline CDR1 and CDR2: SGHVS and FQNEAQ. J lost 2 bases, V lost 5 bases, and 5 bases had no gene match. CDR3 loop: CASSAWTGGTNEKLFF. CDR3 nucleotide sequence: TGTGCCAGCAGCGCCTGGACAGGGGGGACTAATGAAAAACTGTTTTTT.

A word on this clone: A read error may produce the germline difference seen at one junction end. The chain is built from TRBV7-6 and TRBJ2-3, with D perhaps TRBD2 (6 bases). The V gene's germline CDR1 is SGHVS and CDR2 FNYEAQ. The CDR3 covers 14 residues. CDR3 sequence: CASSLGGSIDTQYF. The CDR3 DNA reads TGTGCCAGTAGCTTAGGAGGGAGCATAGATACGCAGTATTTT.

This CDR3 reads CASSVVGTSGPPPYNEQFF. Here the CDR3 DNA reads TGTGCCAGCAGCGTAGTCGGGACTAGCGGGCCCCCCCCCTACAATGAGCAGTTCTTC. This sequence joins TRBV9 and TRBJ2-1; 12 positions agree with TRBD2. The CDR3 is 19 amino acids. The ends lost 0 bases at V and 2 bases at J; junction bases unmatched: 9. Germline loops: CDR1 SGDLS, CDR2 YYNGEE. The entire variable domain, with the rest obtained from reference TRBV9 and TRBJ2-1, is as follows: DSGVTQTPKHLITATGQRVTLRCSPRSGDLSVYWYQQSLDQGLQFLIQYYNGEERAKGNILERFSAQQFPDLHSELNLSSLELGDSALYFCASSVVGTSGPPPYNEQFFGPGTRLTVL.

The rearrangement uses TRBV19 and TRBJ2-2, with D uncertain. V shed 1 base and J shed 3 bases, with 6 bases lying between them. This CDR3 region has 14 residues. In germline, CDR1 is LNHDA, CDR2 SQIVND (reference sequence). The CDR3 sequence: CASSIGSYTGELFF. The CDR3 coding sequence is TGTGCCAGTAGTATAGGTAGTTACACCGGGGAGCTGTTTTTT.

This chain connects TRBV28 to TRBJ1-1; 8 bases fit TRBD1. The J segment lost 4 bases and the V segment lost 9 bases, leaving 4 bases of the junction unmatched. CDR1 and CDR2 from the germline V gene are MDHEN and SYDVKM. CDR3 length: 12 residues. The CDR3 sequence is CASVGQVTEAFF. In nucleotides, the CDR3 is TGTGCCAGTGTGGGACAGGTCACTGAAGCTTTCTTT.

This clone is large within its sample. Other DNA sequences in this specimen translate into the identical CDR3. V is TRBV28 and J is TRBJ2-7; D is perhaps TRBD1 or TRBD2 (5 bases each). V was cut by 6 bases and J by 2 bases, with 11 bases left in between. Germline-derived CDR1 and CDR2 are MDHEN and SYDVKM. CDR3 size: 13 residues. The CDR3 sequence is CASSLGAAYEQYF. As DNA, the CDR3 is TGTGCCAGCAGCCTCGGGGCCGCCTACGAGCAGTACTTC.

V gene TRBV2 combines with J gene TRBJ1-1, with D uncertain. Germline assignment: CDR1 SNHLY and CDR2 FYNNEI. CDR3 length equals 14 residues. Trimming cost V 5 bases and J 0 bases, with 10 bases left between them. For the CDR3, the DNA is TGTGCCAGCAGTCCCCGGACGGTGAACACTGAAGCTTTCTTT. It specifies CASSPRTVNTEAFF.

The chain employs TRBV19 and TRBJ1-5; maybe TRBD1 (6 bases). This CDR3 comprises 17 residues. V was trimmed by 10 bases and J by 7 bases, leaving 29 bases between them. Per germline, CDR1 LNHDA and CDR2 SQIVND (reference sequence). The CDR3 coding sequence is TGTGCCACCACCTCCAAGGGGGGACTCCCGATGGGGCAGCCCCAGCATTTT. It yields the protein CATTSKGGLPMGQPQHF.

Here the CDR3 reads CASSETTKAQYF. In nucleotides, the CDR3 is TGTGCCAGCAGCGAGACCACGAAGGCGCAGTATTTT. This chain uses TRBV9 with TRBJ2-3; D is ambiguous. The CDR3 contains 12 residues. Germline loops: CDR1 SGDLS, CDR2 YYNGEE. The ends were cut back, 3 bases at V and 10 bases at J, with 12 bases in the middle.

V usage is TRBV19 and J usage is TRBJ2-2; D is possibly TRBD1 or TRBD2 (5 bases each). The CDR3 contains 17 residues. The germline V gene encodes CDR1 LNHDA and CDR2 SQIVND (reference sequence). With 7 bases removed from V and 6 bases from J, the gap between germline ends came to 24 bases. CDR3 sequence: CASTRDQTVSRAGELFF. CDR3 sequence (DNA): TGTGCCAGTACCAGGGACCAGACGGTGAGCCGAGCCGGGGAGCTGTTTTTT.

This clone was seen just once. V is TRBV9 and J is TRBJ2-5, with D hard to call. This CDR3 contains 14 residues. Germline V gene lookup returns CDR1 SGDLS and CDR2 YYNGEE. V was pared by 0 bases and J by 1 base, with 7 bases between. CDR3 protein: CASSVGGSQETQYF. The CDR3 nucleotides are TGTGCCAGCAGCGTAGGAGGATCCCAAGAGACCCAGTACTTC.

V gene TRBV11-2 combines with J gene TRBJ2-7, with a possible D match to TRBD1 (5 bases). The length of the CDR3 is 14 residues. Germline V CDR1 and CDR2: SGHAT, FQNNGV. The ends were cut back, 2 bases at V and 7 bases at J, with 15 bases in the middle. This chain's CDR3 is CASSLSGSPWEQYF. In DNA form, the CDR3 reads TGTGCCAGCAGCTTATCAGGGTCACCTTGGGAGCAGTACTTC.

The rearrangement uses TRBV18 and TRBJ2-5, with D possibly being TRBD1 (5 bases). The CDR3 totals 12 residues. V was clipped by 8 bases and J by 5 bases, with 12 bases between them. Germline loops: CDR1 KGHSH, CDR2 LQKENI. The CDR3 region is CASPKSGETQYF. CDR3 DNA sequence: TGTGCCAGCCCGAAATCAGGGGAGACCCAGTACTTC.

The CDR3 here is CASSPQGRTTYNEQFF. The CDR3 DNA sequence: TGTGCCAGCTCACCCCAAGGGAGGACTACCTACAATGAGCAGTTCTTC. The genes are TRBV18 and TRBJ2-1; a weak D match, TRBD2 (6 bases). Germline CDR1 KGHSH, CDR2 LQKENI. The V and J ends lost 3 bases and 2 bases respectively, with 14 bases between them. The CDR3 sequence is 16 residues long.

The rearrangement joins TRBV15 to TRBJ1-3; D call uncertain. The CDR3 is 13 residues long. The V gene's germline CDR1 is LNHNV and CDR2 YYDKDF (reference sequence). V was shortened by 4 bases and J by 0 bases, with 4 bases between the two germline ends. The CDR3 DNA is TGTGCCACCAGCATTTACTCTGGAAACACCATATATTTT. It encodes CATSIYSGNTIYF.

The chain joins TRBV7-8 to TRBJ2-1; the D gene is possibly TRBD2 (5 bases). V lost 3 bases and J lost 7, with 19 bases in between. The germline gives CDR1 SGHVS, CDR2 FQNEAQ. This CDR3 spans 16 amino acids. Here the CDR3 reads CASSFALGLLVNEQFF. In DNA form, the CDR3 reads TGTGCCAGCAGCTTCGCCCTTGGACTCTTGGTGAATGAGCAGTTCTTC.

Comment on this clone: At one boundary the junction diverges from the germline segment, which might be a read error. The chain employs TRBV28 and TRBJ2-2; 8 nucleotides agree with TRBD1. The V gene's germline CDR1 is MDHEN and CDR2 SYDVKM. The CDR3 length is 16 residues. The CDR3, as DNA: TGTGCCAGCAGGCCCCTCAGGACAGGGAACGCCGGGGAGCTGTTTTTT. Its protein product is CASRPLRTGNAGELFF.

The chain recombines TRBV25-1 with TRBJ2-7, with D uncertain. The germline V and J ends were trimmed by 8 bases and 3 bases, with 14 bases remaining between them. Germline-derived CDR1 and CDR2 are MGHDK and SYGVNS. The CDR3 consists of 13 residues. CDR3 amino acids: CASSHWGIYEQYF. The CDR3 DNA sequence: TGTGCCAGCTCCCATTGGGGTATCTACGAGCAGTACTTC.

The rearrangement links TRBV6-5 to TRBJ2-7; weak D call: TRBD2 (6 bases). The V gene lost 6 bases and the J gene lost 0 bases, with 15 bases spanning the gap. This CDR3 is 15 amino acids long. Looked up from germline, CDR1 is MNHEY and CDR2 is SVGAGI. The CDR3 loop reads CASRAPRGSSYEQYF. The CDR3 DNA reads TGTGCCAGCAGGGCCCCACGGGGGAGCTCCTACGAGCAGTACTTC.

The gene calls are TRBV25-1 and TRBJ1-1, with D possibly matching TRBD1 (5 bases). CDR1 and CDR2 from the germline V gene are MGHDK and SYGVNS. Trimming removed 5 bases from V and 2 bases from J, with 9 bases in between. This CDR3 region has 13 residues. The CDR3 is CASSRQGNTEAFF. The CDR3 DNA follows: TGTGCCAGCAGTCGGCAGGGAAACACTGAAGCTTTCTTT.

V and J are TRBV9 and TRBJ1-2; TRBD1 matches 8 bases. The CDR3 has 15 residues. From germline, CDR1 is SGDLS and CDR2 YYNGEE. Trimming removed 3 bases from V and 5 bases from J; junction bases left unmatched: 9. The CDR3 sequence is CASSAGGQAEYGYTF. DNA of the CDR3: TGTGCCAGCAGCGCCGGGGGACAGGCCGAATATGGCTACACCTTC.

V and J are TRBV28 and TRBJ2-7; D is perhaps TRBD2 (6 bases). V was clipped by 11 bases and J by 3 bases, with 23 bases between them. The CDR3 has 15 amino acids. CDR1 is MDHEN and CDR2 is SYDVKM in the germline V gene. CDR3 protein: CAARGPASADYEQYF. CDR3 nucleotides: TGTGCCGCCCGAGGGCCCGCTAGCGCTGACTACGAGCAGTACTTC.